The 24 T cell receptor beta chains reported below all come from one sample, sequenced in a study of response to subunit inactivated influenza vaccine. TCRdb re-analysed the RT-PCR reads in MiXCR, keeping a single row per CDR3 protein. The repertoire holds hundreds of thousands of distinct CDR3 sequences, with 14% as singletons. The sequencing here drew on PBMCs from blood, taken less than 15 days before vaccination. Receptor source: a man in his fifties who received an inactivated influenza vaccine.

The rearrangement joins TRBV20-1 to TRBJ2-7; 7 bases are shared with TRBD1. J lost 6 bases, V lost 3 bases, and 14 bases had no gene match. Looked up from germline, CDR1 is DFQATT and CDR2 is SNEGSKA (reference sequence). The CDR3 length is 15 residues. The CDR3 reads CSARPPGQPTSEQYF. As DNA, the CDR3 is TGCAGTGCTAGGCCTCCGGGACAGCCCACCAGCGAGCAGTACTTC.

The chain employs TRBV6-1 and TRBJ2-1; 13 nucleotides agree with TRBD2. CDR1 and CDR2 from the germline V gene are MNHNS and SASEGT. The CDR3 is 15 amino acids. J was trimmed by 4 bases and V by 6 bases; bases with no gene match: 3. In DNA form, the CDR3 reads TGTGCCAGCAGGGGACTAGCGGGGATGTACAATGAGCAGTTCTTC. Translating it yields CASRGLAGMYNEQFF.

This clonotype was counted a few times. In nucleotides, the CDR3 is TGTGCCAGCAGCCTAGGGGGAAACCCCCCCGGTCAGCCCCAGCATTTT. Translating it yields CASSLGGNPPGQPQHF. This chain connects TRBV12-3 or TRBV12-4 to TRBJ1-5; a weak D match, TRBD1 (6 bases). Trimming took 6 bases from V and 6 from J, leaving 21 bases between them. This CDR3 has 16 amino acids.

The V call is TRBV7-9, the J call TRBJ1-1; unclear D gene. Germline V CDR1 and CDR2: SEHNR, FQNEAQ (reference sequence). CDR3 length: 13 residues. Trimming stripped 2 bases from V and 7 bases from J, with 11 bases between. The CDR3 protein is CASSLRPGLEAFF. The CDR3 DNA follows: TGTGCCAGCAGCTTACGACCGGGCCTTGAAGCTTTCTTT.

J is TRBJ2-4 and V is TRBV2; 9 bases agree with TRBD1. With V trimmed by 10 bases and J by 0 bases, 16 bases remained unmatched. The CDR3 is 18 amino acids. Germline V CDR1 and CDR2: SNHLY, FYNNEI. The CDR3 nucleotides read TGTGCCATCTGTCAAACAGCCACAGGGGGCTTAGCCAAAAACATTCAGTACTTC. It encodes CAICQTATGGLAKNIQYF.

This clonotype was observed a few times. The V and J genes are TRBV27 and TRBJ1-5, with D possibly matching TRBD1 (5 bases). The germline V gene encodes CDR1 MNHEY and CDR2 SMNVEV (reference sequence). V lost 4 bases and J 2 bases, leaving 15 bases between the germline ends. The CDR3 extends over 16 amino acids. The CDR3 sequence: CASSSSGTERNQPQHF. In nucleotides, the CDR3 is TGTGCCAGCAGTTCCTCCGGGACGGAACGCAATCAGCCCCAGCATTTT.

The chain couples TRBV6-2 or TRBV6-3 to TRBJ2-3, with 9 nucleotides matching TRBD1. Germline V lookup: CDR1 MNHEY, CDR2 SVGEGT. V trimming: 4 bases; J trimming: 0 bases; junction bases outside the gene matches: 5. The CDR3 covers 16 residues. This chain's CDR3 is CASSWTGVFSTDTQYF. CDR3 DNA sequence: TGTGCCAGCAGTTGGACAGGGGTATTTAGCACAGATACGCAGTATTTT.

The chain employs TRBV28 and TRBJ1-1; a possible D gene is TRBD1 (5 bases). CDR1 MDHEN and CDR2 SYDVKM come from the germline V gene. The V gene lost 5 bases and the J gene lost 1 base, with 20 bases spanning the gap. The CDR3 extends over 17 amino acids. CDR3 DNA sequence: TGTGCCAGCAGTACCCCCAGGGAAATGAACCCGAACACTGAAGCTTTCTTT. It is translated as CASSTPREMNPNTEAFF. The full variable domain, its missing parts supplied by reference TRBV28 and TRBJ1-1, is DVKVTQSSRYLVKRTGEKVFLECVQDMDHENMFWYRQDPGLGLRLIYFSYDVKMKEKGDIPEGYSVSREKKERFSLILESASTNQTSMYLCASSTPREMNPNTEAFFGQGTRLTVV.

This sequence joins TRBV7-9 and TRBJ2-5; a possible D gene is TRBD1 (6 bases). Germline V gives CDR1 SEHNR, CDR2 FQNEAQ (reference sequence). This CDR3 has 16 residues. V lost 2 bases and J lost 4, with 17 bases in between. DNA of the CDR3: TGTGCCAGCAGCTTATCGGGCAGGGGATCGCGAGAGACCCAGTACTTC. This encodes CASSLSGRGSRETQYF.

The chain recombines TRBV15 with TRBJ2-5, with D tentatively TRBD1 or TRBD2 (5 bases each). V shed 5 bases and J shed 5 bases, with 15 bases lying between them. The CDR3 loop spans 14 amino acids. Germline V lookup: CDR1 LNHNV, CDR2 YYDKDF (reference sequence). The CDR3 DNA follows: TGTGCCACCAGCCCCTTGGGGGAATGGGAGACCCAGTACTTC. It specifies CATSPLGEWETQYF.

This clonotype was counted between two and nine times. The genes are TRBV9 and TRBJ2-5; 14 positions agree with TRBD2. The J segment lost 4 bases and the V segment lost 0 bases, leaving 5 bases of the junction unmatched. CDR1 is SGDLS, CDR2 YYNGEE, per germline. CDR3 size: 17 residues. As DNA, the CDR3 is TGTGCCAGCAGCGTAGGGGGACTAGCGGGAGCAAGAGAGACCCAGTACTTC. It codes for CASSVGGLAGARETQYF.

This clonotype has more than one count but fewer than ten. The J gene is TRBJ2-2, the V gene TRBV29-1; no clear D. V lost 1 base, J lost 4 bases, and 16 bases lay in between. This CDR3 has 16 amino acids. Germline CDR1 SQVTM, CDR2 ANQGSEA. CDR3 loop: CSVEVLTSGSTGELFF. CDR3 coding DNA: TGCAGCGTTGAAGTTCTGACCTCAGGTAGCACCGGGGAGCTGTTTTTT.

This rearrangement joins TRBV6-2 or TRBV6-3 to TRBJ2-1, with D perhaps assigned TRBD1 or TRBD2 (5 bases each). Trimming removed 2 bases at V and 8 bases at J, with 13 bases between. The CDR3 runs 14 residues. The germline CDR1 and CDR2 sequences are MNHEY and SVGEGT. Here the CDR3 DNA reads TGTGCCAGCAGTTACGGGCGGGTCAGGGATGAGCAGTTCTTC. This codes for CASSYGRVRDEQFF.

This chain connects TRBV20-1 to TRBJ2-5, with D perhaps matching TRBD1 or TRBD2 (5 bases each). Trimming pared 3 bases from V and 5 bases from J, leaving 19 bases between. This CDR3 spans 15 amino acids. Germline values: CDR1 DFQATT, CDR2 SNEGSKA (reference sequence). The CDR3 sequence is CSASPGTEIWETQYF. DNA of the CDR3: TGCAGTGCTAGCCCCGGGACGGAGATCTGGGAGACCCAGTACTTC.

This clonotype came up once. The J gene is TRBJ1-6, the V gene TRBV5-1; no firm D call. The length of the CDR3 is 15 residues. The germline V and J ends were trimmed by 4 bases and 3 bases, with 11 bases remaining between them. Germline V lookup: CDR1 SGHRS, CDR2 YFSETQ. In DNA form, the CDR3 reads TGCGCCAGCAGCCTAGGCCCGGGCTATAATTCACCCCTCCACTTT. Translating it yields CASSLGPGYNSPLHF. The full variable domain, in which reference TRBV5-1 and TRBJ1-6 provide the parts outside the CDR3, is KAGVTQTPRYLIKTRGQQVTLSCSPISGHRSVSWYQQTPGQGLQFLFEYFSETQRNKGNFPGRFSGRQFSNSRSEMNVSTLELGDSALYLCASSLGPGYNSPLHFGNGTRLTVT.

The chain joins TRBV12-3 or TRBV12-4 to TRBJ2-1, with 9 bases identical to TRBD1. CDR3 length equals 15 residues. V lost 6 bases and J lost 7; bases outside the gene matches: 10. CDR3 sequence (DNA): TGTGCCAGCAGAATAACCGGGACAGGGAAGAATGAGCAGTTCTTC. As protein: CASRITGTGKNEQFF.

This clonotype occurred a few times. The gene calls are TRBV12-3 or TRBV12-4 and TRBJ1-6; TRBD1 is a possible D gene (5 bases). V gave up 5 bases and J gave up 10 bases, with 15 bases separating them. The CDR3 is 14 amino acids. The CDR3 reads CASSQHGGGSPLHF. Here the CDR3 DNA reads TGTGCCAGCAGTCAGCATGGGGGAGGGTCACCCCTCCACTTT.

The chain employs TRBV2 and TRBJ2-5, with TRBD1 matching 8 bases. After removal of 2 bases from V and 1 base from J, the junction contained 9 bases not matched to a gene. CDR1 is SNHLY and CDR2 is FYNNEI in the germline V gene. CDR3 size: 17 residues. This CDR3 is CASSELGSGGPQETQYF. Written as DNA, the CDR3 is TGTGCCAGCAGTGAATTAGGTTCAGGGGGCCCCCAAGAGACCCAGTACTTC.

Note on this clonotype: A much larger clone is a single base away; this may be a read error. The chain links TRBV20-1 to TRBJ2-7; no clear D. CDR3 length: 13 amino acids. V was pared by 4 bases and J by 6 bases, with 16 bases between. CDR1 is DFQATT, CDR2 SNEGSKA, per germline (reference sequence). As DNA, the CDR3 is TGCAGTGCTATCCCGGTACCTACCCGCGAGCAGTACTTC. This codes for CSAIPVPTREQYF.

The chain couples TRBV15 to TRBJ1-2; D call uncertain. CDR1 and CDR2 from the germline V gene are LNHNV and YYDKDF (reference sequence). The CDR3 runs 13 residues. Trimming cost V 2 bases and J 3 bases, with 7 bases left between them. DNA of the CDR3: TGTGCCACCAGCAGACAAGGACACTATGGCTACACCTTC. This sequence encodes CATSRQGHYGYTF.

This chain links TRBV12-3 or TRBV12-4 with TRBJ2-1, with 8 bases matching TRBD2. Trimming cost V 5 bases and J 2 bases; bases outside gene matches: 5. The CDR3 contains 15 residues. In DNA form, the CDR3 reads TGTGCCAGCAGTCGAAGCGGGAGTGCCTACAATGAGCAGTTCTTC. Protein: CASSRSGSAYNEQFF.

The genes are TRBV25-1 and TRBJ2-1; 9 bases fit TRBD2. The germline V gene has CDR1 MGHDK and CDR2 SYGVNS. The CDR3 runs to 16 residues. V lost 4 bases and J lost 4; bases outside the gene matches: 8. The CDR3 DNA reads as TGTGCCAGCAGTGCCTTAGGAGCGGGGGGATACAATGAGCAGTTCTTC. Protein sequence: CASSALGAGGYNEQFF.

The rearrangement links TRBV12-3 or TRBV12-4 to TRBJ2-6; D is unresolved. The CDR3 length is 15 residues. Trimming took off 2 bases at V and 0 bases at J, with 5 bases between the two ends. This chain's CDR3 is CASSLTSSGANVLTF. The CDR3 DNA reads TGTGCCAGCAGTTTAACATCCTCTGGGGCCAACGTCCTGACTTTC.

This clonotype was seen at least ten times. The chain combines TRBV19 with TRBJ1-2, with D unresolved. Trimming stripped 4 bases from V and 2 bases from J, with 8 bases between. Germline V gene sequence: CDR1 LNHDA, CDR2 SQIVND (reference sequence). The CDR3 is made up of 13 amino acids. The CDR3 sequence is CASSTGGNYGYTF. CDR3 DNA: TGTGCCAGTAGTACCGGAGGGAACTATGGCTACACCTTC.